By proportion, the clone carrying this T cell receptor beta chain is medium-sized. Its target is not known. The QIAseq Immune Repertoire TCR panel built the libraries from 15 ng of total RNA. TCRdb independently ran MiXCR on the reads; one entry per CDR3 protein. The data show over 900 distinct CDR3 sequences, with about a tenth seen just once and about 14% held by the top ten. This sample is part of a study of circulating CD8 cells and anti-PD-1 response in melanoma. Study-wide findings and caveats: Published repertoire comparisons used only baseline and M1 samples.

Live CD3+CD8+TCRalphabeta+ cells were sorted into four subsets by PD-1 and/or TIGIT. The CDR3 length is 14 residues. CDR1 is MNHEY and CDR2 is SVGAGI in the germline V gene. Deletions cut 4 bases from V and 9 bases from J, with 13 bases between. The sample was CD8+ T cells from PBMCs, taken at baseline or after one month of anti-PD-1 therapy (not recorded which). The TCR comes from a human donor with melanoma. The chain joins TRBV6-5 to TRBJ1-6; weak D call: TRBD1 (6 bases). CDR3 sequence (DNA): TGTGCCAGCAGTTTGCGGCAGGGGAGTTCACCCCTCCACTTT. Protein product: CASSLRQGSSPLHF.